This T cell receptor beta chain was sequenced in a study of sequential checkpoint blockade in melanoma. The overall study: After both sequences, patients received maintenance nivolumab.

The treatment denotes: randomized to nivolumab then ipilimumab (arm A) or the reverse (arm B). The germline V gene encodes CDR1 ENHRY and CDR2 SYGVKD. The V gene lost 6 bases and the J gene lost 0 bases, with 11 bases spanning the gap. The CDR3 covers 15 residues. The table lists this clone with a few counts. The table came from immunoSEQ multiplex PCR; TCRdb's copy has only in-frame clones and leaves some out. The repertoire holds about 5,300 clones, around 50% seen once, with about 39% in the top ten. The source material was CD8+ T cells sorted from blood (inferred from file names), sampled from a patient given nivolumab and ipilimumab in sequence. The TCR originated in a human donor with melanoma. The rearrangement links TRBV10-3 to TRBJ2-2; D gene ambiguous. CDR3 bases: TGTGCCATCAGGACACTCTACGCGAACACCGGGGAGCTGTTTTTT. Translating it yields CAIRTLYANTGELFF.